This T cell receptor (beta chain) was identified during a study of T cells in Graves' hyperthyroidism and ophthalmopathy. Study-level results: Blood also held most thyroid clonotypes expanded beyond 0.001.

This clonotype was recorded many times. The antigen is not known. With 3 bases removed from V and 3 bases from J, the gap between germline ends came to 9 bases. Germline-derived CDR1 and CDR2 are MNHNS and SASEGT. The CDR3 has 13 amino acids. Calling Graves' hyperthyroidism stable meant ophthalmopathy did not progress within 18 months. The authors took PBMCs from over 8.5 ml fresh peripheral blood. The source material, RNA transcripts, was used to amplify TCR beta CDR3 regions. Initially, a first-round RT-PCR of the TCR CDR3 employed the HTBI primer set. TCRdb re-derived calls from the multiplex PCR reads in MiXCR, one entry per CDR3 protein. The sample includes over 500,000 distinct CDR3 sequences, roughly 15% of them seen just once.

This clonotype was sampled from a woman aged 40-49 years with Graves' hyperthyroidism. The chain employs TRBV6-1 and TRBJ2-7; no clear D. The sample taken for sequencing was blood. This chain's CDR3 is CASSDGSLYEQYF. Here the CDR3 DNA reads TGTGCCAGCAGTGACGGCAGCCTCTACGAGCAGTACTTC.